These 24 T cell receptor beta chains originate from one sample sequenced in a study of blood T cells in healthy people across ages. The authors ran a second PCR of about 6 to 11 cycles using a sample-barcoded 5' primer and a J-beta primer mix. One entry per CDR3 protein results from TCRdb running MiXCR on the 5' RACE reads. Here the sample spans approximately 810,000 distinct CDR3 sequences, roughly 40% being singletons. Sequencing was done on a sample of blood. All receptors derive from a man younger than 35 in good health.

In nucleotides, the CDR3 is TGTGCCAGCAACCCCGAGGGGGGGGCTACAATTAACTATGGCTACACCTTC. Amino acids: CASNPEGGATINYGYTF. The V and J genes are TRBV7-2 and TRBJ1-2; a weak D match, TRBD1 (6 bases). This CDR3 is 17 amino acids long. Germline values: CDR1 SGHTA, CDR2 FQGNSA. The ends were cut back, 7 bases at V and 1 base at J, with 22 bases in the middle.

This chain joins TRBV7-9 and TRBJ2-1; 7 nucleotides match TRBD1. Losses at the gene ends were 7 bases for V and 5 bases for J; bases not matched to a gene: 11. The CDR3 runs 15 residues. CDR1 is SEHNR, CDR2 FQNEAQ, per germline (reference sequence). The CDR3 DNA reads TGTGCCAGCACCAAAACAGGGGCGGGTCACAATGAGCAGTTCTTC. Amino acids: CASTKTGAGHNEQFF.

This clonotype was counted ten times or more. The chain employs TRBV15 and TRBJ1-1, with unresolved D. From germline, CDR1 is LNHNV and CDR2 YYDKDF (reference sequence). Trimming took off 5 bases at V and 0 bases at J, with 10 bases between the two ends. The CDR3 loop spans 14 amino acids. CDR3 in amino acids: CATSGPQVNTEAFF. In DNA, the CDR3 is TGTGCCACCAGCGGCCCCCAGGTGAACACTGAAGCTTTCTTT.

V usage is TRBV2 and J usage is TRBJ2-7; D could derive from TRBD1 or TRBD2 (5 bases each). The CDR3 length is 12 residues. Germline V lookup: CDR1 SNHLY, CDR2 FYNNEI. Trimming took off 3 bases at V and 3 bases at J, with 6 bases between the two ends. CDR3 protein: CASSDGGYEQYF. DNA for the CDR3: TGTGCCAGCAGTGATGGGGGCTACGAGCAGTACTTC.

The chain links TRBV6-2 or TRBV6-3 to TRBJ2-6, with D unresolved. There are 15 residues in the CDR3. Germline V CDR1 and CDR2: MNHEY, SVGEGT. V was clipped by 5 bases and J by 2 bases, with 10 bases between them. The CDR3 loop reads CASSQDGAGANVLTF. The CDR3 DNA is TGTGCCAGCAGTCAAGACGGAGCTGGGGCCAACGTCCTGACTTTC.

In this sample, this clonotype turned up many times. This chain links TRBV9 with TRBJ2-7; D could derive from TRBD1 or TRBD2 (5 bases each). Looked up from germline, CDR1 is SGDLS and CDR2 is YYNGEE. The germline V and J ends were trimmed by 1 base and 6 bases, with 8 bases remaining between them. CDR3 size: 12 residues. CDR3 loop: CASSVYGGEQYF. CDR3 coding DNA: TGTGCCAGCAGCGTATATGGGGGCGAGCAGTACTTC.

The gene calls are TRBV20-1 and TRBJ2-7, with D maybe TRBD1 (5 bases). This CDR3 has 15 amino acids. Germline values: CDR1 DFQATT, CDR2 SNEGSKA (reference sequence). The germline V and J ends were trimmed by 0 bases and 1 base, with 13 bases remaining between them. CDR3 amino acids: CSARDLGEGSYEQYF. CDR3 bases: TGCAGTGCTAGAGATCTAGGGGAAGGATCCTACGAGCAGTACTTC.

CDR3 residues: CSARPPGLAFADTQYF. The CDR3 bases are TGCAGTGCTAGGCCCCCGGGACTAGCTTTCGCAGATACGCAGTATTTT. V gene TRBV20-1 combines with J gene TRBJ2-3, with TRBD2 identical over 9 bases. V lost 3 bases, J lost 4 bases, and 11 bases stayed unmatched. This CDR3 contains 16 residues. Germline V gene lookup returns CDR1 DFQATT and CDR2 SNEGSKA (reference sequence).

The V call is TRBV3-1, the J call TRBJ2-7; no reliable D call. The CDR3 length is 12 residues. Trimming took 4 bases from V and 12 from J, leaving 16 bases between them. CDR1 and CDR2 (germline): LGHDT, YNNKEL (reference sequence). CDR3 amino acids: CASSLPDRFTYF. The CDR3, as DNA: TGTGCCAGCAGCCTCCCGGACCGATTTACGTACTTC.

The chain uses TRBV2 and TRBJ1-1; no clear D gene. Germline loops: CDR1 SNHLY, CDR2 FYNNEI. This CDR3 has 13 amino acids. The germline V and J ends were trimmed by 4 bases and 1 base, with 7 bases remaining between them. Written as DNA, the CDR3 is TGTGCCAGCAGTGTGCCAGAGAACACTGAAGCTTTCTTT. The encoded protein is CASSVPENTEAFF.

The chain has TRBV5-1 and TRBJ1-1; tentatively, D is TRBD1 (6 bases). The V and J ends lost 0 bases and 0 bases respectively, with 9 bases between them. The CDR3 has 15 amino acids. Germline assignment: CDR1 SGHRS and CDR2 YFSETQ. Here the CDR3 DNA reads TGCGCCAGCAGCTTGGGGACAGATCTGAACACTGAAGCTTTCTTT. This translates into CASSLGTDLNTEAFF.

This chain joins TRBV24-1 and TRBJ2-1, with 9 bases lining up with TRBD1. Looked up from germline, CDR1 is KGHDR and CDR2 is SFDVKD. V trimming: 3 bases; J trimming: 4 bases; junction bases outside the gene matches: 6. The CDR3 runs 16 residues. The CDR3 DNA reads as TGTGCCACCAGTGATCCCAGGGGGACAGGGTACAATGAGCAGTTCTTC. Protein sequence: CATSDPRGTGYNEQFF.

This clonotype was seen a handful of times. J is TRBJ2-7 and V is TRBV25-1, with 7 nucleotides matching TRBD1. J was trimmed by 3 bases and V by 4 bases; bases with no gene match: 6. This CDR3 has 14 residues. Looked up from germline, CDR1 is MGHDK and CDR2 is SYGVNS. The CDR3 loop reads CASSAGQLFYEQYF. The CDR3 DNA reads as TGTGCCAGCAGTGCGGGACAGCTTTTCTACGAGCAGTACTTC.

As to this clonotype: A much larger clone is a single base away; this may be a read error. The chain recombines TRBV12-3 or TRBV12-4 with TRBJ2-1; 7 bases match TRBD1. The CDR3 sequence is 15 residues long. CDR3 bases: TGTGCCAGCATACGGGACAGTCGGACCTACAATGAGCGGTTCTTC. Residues: CASIRDSRTYNERFF.

The rearrangement joins TRBV2 to TRBJ1-5; D perhaps matches TRBD1 (6 bases). Trimming pared 5 bases from V and 0 bases from J, leaving 17 bases between. CDR1 is SNHLY and CDR2 is FYNNEI in the germline V gene. This CDR3 has 17 residues. For the CDR3, the DNA is TGTGCCAGCAGTCCTAGGGGGGGAGTCGGTAGCAATCAGCCCCAGCATTTT. The encoded protein is CASSPRGGVGSNQPQHF.

This clonotype was seen a handful of times. V gene TRBV9 combines with J gene TRBJ1-4; D possibly corresponds to TRBD1 (6 bases). Between the trimmed V and J ends, which lost 3 bases and 3 bases, there was a span of 12 bases. Germline V gene data show CDR1 as SGDLS and CDR2 as YYNGEE. The CDR3 contains 15 residues. The CDR3 reads CASSGLDRSNEKLFF. CDR3 sequence (DNA): TGTGCCAGCAGCGGTTTGGACAGATCTAATGAAAAACTGTTTTTT.

V and J are TRBV29-1 and TRBJ2-1; perhaps TRBD2 as D (6 bases). The DNA end is more similar to TRBJ2-7, so the J call may be wrong. Germline V gives CDR1 SQVTM, CDR2 ANQGSEA. The CDR3 has 12 amino acids. CDR3 region: CSVEESRDEQYF. The CDR3 DNA is TGCAGCGTTGAAGAGTCGCGGGATGAGCAGTACTTC.

This clonotype was recorded once. A clone one base away is much larger, so this may be a read error. The rearrangement links TRBV7-2 to TRBJ2-3, with D maybe TRBD1 (6 bases). There are 14 residues in the CDR3. CDR1 is SGHTA, CDR2 FQGNSA, per germline. V shed 5 bases and J shed 4 bases, with 13 bases lying between them. The CDR3 coding sequence is TGTGCCAGCAGCCGTGGACAGCGCGCAGATACGCAGTATTTT. Residues: CASSRGQRADTQYF.

The table lists this clonotype with a few counts. The CDR3 spells CASSTGRYNSPLHF. The DNA for the CDR3 is TGTGCCAGCAGTACCGGACGTTATAATTCACCCCTCCACTTT. The gene calls are TRBV12-3 or TRBV12-4 and TRBJ1-6; D is unresolved. CDR3 length: 14 residues. V was clipped by 5 bases and J by 4 bases, with 9 bases between them.

This clonotype was seen ten or more times. V and J are TRBV24-1 and TRBJ2-1, with 10 bases identical to TRBD2. The CDR3 has 17 amino acids. V was clipped by 4 bases and J by 7 bases; unmatched bases: 12. Germline CDR1 reads KGHDR; CDR2 reads SFDVKD. Here the CDR3 DNA reads TGTGCCACCAGTGAAGGAGGACTAGCGGACCGCACAAATGAGCAGTTCTTC. Encoded protein: CATSEGGLADRTNEQFF.

V usage is TRBV4-3 and J usage is TRBJ1-3; D is ambiguous. This CDR3 is built from 14 residues. The germline V gene has CDR1 LGHNA and CDR2 YSLEER. Trimming removed 6 bases at V and 0 bases at J, with 9 bases between. CDR3 sequence reads: CASRGFSSGNTIYF. CDR3 sequence (DNA): TGCGCCAGCAGGGGTTTCAGCTCTGGAAACACCATATATTTT.

The V call is TRBV10-3, the J call TRBJ1-1, with 9 bases aligning to TRBD1. Per germline, CDR1 ENHRY and CDR2 SYGVKD. Losses at the gene ends were 6 bases for V and 3 bases for J; bases not matched to a gene: 8. The CDR3 extends over 15 amino acids. The CDR3 loop reads CAIRDTGGEDTEAFF. The DNA for the CDR3 is TGTGCCATCAGGGACACAGGGGGCGAGGACACTGAAGCTTTCTTT.

The count of this clonotype is one. CDR3 DNA sequence: TGTGCCAGCAGCTTGAACTATTTCGGTCGCAGGGGGTTTTACAATGAGCAGTTCTTC. Amino acids: CASSLNYFGRRGFYNEQFF. The rearrangement joins TRBV5-5 to TRBJ2-1; TRBD1 matches 7 bases. V trimming: 1 base; J trimming: 4 bases; junction bases outside the gene matches: 17. The CDR3 length is 19 residues. Germline loops: CDR1 SGHKS, CDR2 YYEKEE (reference sequence). Full variable domain (missing parts from reference TRBV5-5 and TRBJ2-1): DAGVTQSPTHLIKTRGQQVTLRCSPISGHKSVSWYQQVLGQGPQFIFQYYEKEERGRGNFPDRFSARQFPNYSSELNVNALLLGDSALYLCASSLNYFGRRGFYNEQFFGPGTRLTVL.

This clonotype was seen many times. The J gene is TRBJ1-1, the V gene TRBV4-3; 10 bases are a match to TRBD1. The CDR3 spans 16 residues. Germline lookup yields CDR1 LGHNA and CDR2 YSLEER. Trimming removed 0 bases from V and 11 bases from J; junction bases left unmatched: 12. Here the CDR3 DNA reads TGCGCCAGCAGCCAAGATCGTGGGGACAGGGGCTCCGACGCTTTCTTT. It specifies CASSQDRGDRGSDAFF.